This T cell receptor beta chain was captured in a study of PD-1 blockade in classical Hodgkin lymphoma. Relapses following autologous stem cell transplantation were seen in all patients, with brentuximab vedotin exposure varying. This table comes from immunoSEQ multiplex PCR, and its TCRdb copy is limited to in-frame clones, with some not included. The data contain some 30,000 clones, approximately 70% of them singletons. The V and J ends lost 5 bases and 0 bases, in that order; junction bases with no gene match: 12. In germline, CDR1 is LNHDA, CDR2 SQIVND (reference sequence). The CDR3 extends over 17 amino acids.

Sequencing was performed on peripheral blood mononuclear cells (PBMCs), taken before the second cycle of nivolumab. V and J are TRBV19 and TRBJ1-1, with 7 bases aligning to TRBD1. This TCR was recovered from a human donor with classical Hodgkin lymphoma. CDR3 bases: TGTGCCAGTAGTCTTCTACCGGGACAGACGATGAACACTGAAGCTTTCTTT. Translated: CASSLLPGQTMNTEAFF.